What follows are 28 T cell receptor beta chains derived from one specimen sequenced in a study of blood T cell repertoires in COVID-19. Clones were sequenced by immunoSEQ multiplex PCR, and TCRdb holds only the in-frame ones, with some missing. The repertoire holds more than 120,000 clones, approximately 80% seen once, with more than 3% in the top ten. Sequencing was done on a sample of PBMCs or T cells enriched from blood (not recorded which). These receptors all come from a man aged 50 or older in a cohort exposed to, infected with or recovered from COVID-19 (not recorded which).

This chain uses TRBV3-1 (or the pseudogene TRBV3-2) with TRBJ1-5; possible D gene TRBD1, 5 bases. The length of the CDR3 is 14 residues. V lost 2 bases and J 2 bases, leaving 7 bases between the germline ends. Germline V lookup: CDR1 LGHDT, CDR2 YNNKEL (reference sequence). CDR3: CASSQPRGNQPQHF. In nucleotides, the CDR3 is TGTGCCAGCAGCCAACCCAGGGGCAATCAGCCCCAGCATTTT.

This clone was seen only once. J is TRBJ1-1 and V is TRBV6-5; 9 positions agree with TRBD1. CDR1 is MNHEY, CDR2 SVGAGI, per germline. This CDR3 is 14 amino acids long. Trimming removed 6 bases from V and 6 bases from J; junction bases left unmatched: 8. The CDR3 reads CASSRGQGPSEAFF. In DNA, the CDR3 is TGTGCCAGCAGCCGCGGACAGGGGCCCTCTGAAGCTTTCTTT.

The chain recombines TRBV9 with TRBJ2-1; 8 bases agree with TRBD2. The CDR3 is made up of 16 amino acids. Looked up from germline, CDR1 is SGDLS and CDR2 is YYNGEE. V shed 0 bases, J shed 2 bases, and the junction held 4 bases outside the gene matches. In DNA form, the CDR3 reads TGTGCCAGCAGCGTAGCTATTAGCGGGGCCTACAATGAGCAGTTCTTC. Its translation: CASSVAISGAYNEQFF.

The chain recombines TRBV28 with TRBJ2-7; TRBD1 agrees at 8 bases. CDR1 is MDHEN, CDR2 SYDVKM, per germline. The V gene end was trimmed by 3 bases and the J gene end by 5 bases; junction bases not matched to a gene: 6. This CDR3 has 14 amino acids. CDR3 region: CASSLDREWNEQYF. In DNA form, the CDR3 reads TGTGCCAGCAGTTTGGACAGGGAGTGGAACGAGCAGTACTTC.

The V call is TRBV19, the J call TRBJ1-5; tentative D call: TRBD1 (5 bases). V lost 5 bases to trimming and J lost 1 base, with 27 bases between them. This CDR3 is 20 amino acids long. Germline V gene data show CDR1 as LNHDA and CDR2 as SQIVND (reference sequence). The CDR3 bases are TGTGCCAGTAGTCCAGAAGGGGACTCTTGGGATCGTCAAAGCAATCAGCCCCAGCATTTT. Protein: CASSPEGDSWDRQSNQPQHF. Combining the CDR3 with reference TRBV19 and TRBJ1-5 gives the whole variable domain DGGITQSPKYLFRKEGQNVTLSCEQNLNHDAMYWYRQDPGQGLRLIYYSQIVNDFQKGDIAEGYSVSREKKESFPLTVTSAQKNPTAFYLCASSPEGDSWDRQSNQPQHFGDGTRLSIL.

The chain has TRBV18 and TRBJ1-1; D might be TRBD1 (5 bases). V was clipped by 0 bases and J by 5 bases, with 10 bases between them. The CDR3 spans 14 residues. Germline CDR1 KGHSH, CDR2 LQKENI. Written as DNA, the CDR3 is TGTGCCAGCTCACCACCGGCGGGACGGACTGAAGCTTTCTTT. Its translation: CASSPPAGRTEAFF.

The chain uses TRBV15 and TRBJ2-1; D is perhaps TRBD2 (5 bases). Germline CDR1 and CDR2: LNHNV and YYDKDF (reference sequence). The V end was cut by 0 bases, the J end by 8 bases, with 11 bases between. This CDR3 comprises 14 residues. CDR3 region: CATSRDASSDEQFF. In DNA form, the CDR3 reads TGTGCCACCAGCAGAGATGCTAGCAGCGATGAGCAGTTCTTC.

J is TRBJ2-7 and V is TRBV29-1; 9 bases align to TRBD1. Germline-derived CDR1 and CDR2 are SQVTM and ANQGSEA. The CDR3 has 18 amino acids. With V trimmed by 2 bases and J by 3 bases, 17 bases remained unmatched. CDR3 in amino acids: CSVEWVPTGGRANYEQYF. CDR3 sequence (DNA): TGCAGCGTTGAATGGGTACCAACAGGGGGCCGTGCCAACTACGAGCAGTACTTC.

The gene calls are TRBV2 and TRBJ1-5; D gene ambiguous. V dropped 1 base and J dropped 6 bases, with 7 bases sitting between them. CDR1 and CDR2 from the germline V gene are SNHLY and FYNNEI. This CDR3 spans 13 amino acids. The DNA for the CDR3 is TGTGCCAGCAGTGAAGGAATCGGTCAGCCCCAGCATTTT. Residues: CASSEGIGQPQHF.

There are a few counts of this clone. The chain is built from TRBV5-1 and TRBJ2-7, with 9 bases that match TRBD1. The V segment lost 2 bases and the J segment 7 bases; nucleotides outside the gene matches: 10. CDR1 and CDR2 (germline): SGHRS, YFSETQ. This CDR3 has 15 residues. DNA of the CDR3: TGCGCCAGCAGCTTTACAGGGGGCCTATCTTGGGAGCAGTACTTC. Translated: CASSFTGGLSWEQYF.

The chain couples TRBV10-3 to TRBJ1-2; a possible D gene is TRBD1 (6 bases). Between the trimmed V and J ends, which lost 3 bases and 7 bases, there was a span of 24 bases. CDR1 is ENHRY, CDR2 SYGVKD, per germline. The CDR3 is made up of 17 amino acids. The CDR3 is CAISDYERGSSISGYTF. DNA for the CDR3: TGTGCCATCAGTGACTATGAAAGGGGGTCCTCTATAAGTGGCTACACCTTC.

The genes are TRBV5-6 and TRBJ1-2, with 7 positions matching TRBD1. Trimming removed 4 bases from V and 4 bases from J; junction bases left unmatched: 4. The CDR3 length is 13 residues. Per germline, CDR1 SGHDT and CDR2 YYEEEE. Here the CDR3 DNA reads TGTGCCAGCAGCGGCCGGGACAGCTATGGCTACACCTTC. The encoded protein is CASSGRDSYGYTF.

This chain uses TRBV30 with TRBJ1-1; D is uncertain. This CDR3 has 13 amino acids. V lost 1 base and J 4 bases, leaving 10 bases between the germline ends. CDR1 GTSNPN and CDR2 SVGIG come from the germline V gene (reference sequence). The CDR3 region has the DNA TGTGCCTGGAGTGGAATGGCGGGCACTGAAGCTTTCTTT. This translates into CAWSGMAGTEAFF.

Here the CDR3 reads CASSQESAPWRETQYF. CDR3 sequence (DNA): TGCGCCAGCAGCCAAGAAAGTGCCCCCTGGAGGGAGACCCAGTACTTC. J is TRBJ2-5 and V is TRBV4-1; D may be TRBD2 (5 bases). Trimming took 0 bases from V and 5 from J, leaving 16 bases between them. Germline values: CDR1 MGHRA, CDR2 YSYEKL. There are 16 residues in the CDR3.

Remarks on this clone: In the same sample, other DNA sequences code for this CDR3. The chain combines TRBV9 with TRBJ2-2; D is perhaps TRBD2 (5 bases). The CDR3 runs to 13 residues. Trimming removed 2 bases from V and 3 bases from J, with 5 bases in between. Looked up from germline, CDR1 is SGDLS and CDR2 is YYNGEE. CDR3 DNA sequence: TGTGCCAGCAGCGTCGGGGACACCGGGGAGCTGTTTTTT. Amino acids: CASSVGDTGELFF.

The CDR3 reads CASSLSRPSEAFF. CDR3 DNA sequence: TGTGCCAGCAGCTTAAGCAGGCCCTCTGAAGCTTTCTTT. The chain joins TRBV7-2 to TRBJ1-1; D gene unclear. The CDR3 totals 13 residues. Germline loops: CDR1 SGHTA, CDR2 FQGNSA. The ends were cut back, 2 bases at V and 6 bases at J, with 10 bases in the middle.

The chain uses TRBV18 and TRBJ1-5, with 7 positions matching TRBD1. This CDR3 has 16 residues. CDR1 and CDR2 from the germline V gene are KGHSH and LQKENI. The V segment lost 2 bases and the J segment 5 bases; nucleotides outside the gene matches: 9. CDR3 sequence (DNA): TGTGCCAGCTCACCAGTATCGCAGGGGGGTTATCAGCCCCAGCATTTT. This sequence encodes CASSPVSQGGYQPQHF.

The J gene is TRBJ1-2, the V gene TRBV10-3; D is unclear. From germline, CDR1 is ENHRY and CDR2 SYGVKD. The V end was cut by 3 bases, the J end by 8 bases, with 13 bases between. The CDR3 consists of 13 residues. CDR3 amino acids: CAISESGVGGYTF. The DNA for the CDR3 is TGTGCCATCAGTGAATCCGGGGTCGGCGGCTACACCTTC.

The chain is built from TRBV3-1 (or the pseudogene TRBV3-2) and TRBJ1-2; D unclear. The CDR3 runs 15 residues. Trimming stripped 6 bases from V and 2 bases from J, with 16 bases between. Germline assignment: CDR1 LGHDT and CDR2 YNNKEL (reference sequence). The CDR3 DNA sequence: TGTGCCAGCAGTCTCTCCGGAGGGAGAAACTATGGCTACACCTTC. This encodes CASSLSGGRNYGYTF.

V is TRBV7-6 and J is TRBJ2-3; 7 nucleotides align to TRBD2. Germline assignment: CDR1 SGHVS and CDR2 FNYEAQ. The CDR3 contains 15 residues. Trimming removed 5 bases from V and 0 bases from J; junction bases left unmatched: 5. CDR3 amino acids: CASSRDYSSTDTQYF. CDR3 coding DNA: TGTGCCAGCAGCCGGGACTACTCGAGCACAGATACGCAGTATTTT.

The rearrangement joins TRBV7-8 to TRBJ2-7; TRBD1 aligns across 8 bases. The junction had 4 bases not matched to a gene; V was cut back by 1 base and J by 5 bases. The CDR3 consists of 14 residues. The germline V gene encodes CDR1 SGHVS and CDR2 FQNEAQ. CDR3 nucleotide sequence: TGTGCCAGCAGCTTAGGGACAGGGAACGACGAGCAGTACTTC. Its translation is CASSLGTGNDEQYF.

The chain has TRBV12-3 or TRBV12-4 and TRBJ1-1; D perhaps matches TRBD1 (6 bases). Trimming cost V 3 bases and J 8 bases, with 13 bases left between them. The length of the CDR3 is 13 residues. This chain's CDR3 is CASSFKGGEEAFF. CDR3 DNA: TGTGCCAGCAGTTTTAAAGGGGGTGAGGAAGCTTTCTTT.

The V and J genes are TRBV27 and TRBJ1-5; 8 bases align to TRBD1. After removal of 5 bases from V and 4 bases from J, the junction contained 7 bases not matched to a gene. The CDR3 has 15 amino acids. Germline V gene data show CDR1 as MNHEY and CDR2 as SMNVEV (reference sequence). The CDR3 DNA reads TGTGCCAGCAGTGCAAGACAGGGGTTAAATCAGCCCCAGCATTTT. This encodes CASSARQGLNQPQHF.

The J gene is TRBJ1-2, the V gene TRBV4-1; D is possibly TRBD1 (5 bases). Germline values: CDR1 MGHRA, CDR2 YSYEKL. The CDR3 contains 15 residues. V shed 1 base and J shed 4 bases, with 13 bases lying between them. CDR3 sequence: CASSQGVGLGYGYTF. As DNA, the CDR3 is TGCGCCAGCAGCCAAGGAGTGGGGCTGGGCTATGGCTACACCTTC.

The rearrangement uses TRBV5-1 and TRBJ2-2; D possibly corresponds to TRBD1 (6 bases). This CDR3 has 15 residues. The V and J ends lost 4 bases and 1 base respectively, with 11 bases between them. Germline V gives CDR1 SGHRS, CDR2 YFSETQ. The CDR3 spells CASSPQGGNTGELFF. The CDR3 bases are TGCGCCAGCAGCCCACAGGGTGGGAACACCGGGGAGCTGTTTTTT.

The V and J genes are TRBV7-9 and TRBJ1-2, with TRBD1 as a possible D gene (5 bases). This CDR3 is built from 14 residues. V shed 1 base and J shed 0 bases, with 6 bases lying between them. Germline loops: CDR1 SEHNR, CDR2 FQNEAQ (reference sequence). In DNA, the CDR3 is TGTGCCAGCAGCTTAGAGACAGCTAACTATGGCTACACCTTC. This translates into CASSLETANYGYTF.

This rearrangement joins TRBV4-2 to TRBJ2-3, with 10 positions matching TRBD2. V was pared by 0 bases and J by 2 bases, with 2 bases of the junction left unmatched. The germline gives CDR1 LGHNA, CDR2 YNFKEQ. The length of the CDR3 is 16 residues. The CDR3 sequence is CASSQDLAGVTDTQYF. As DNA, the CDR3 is TGTGCCAGCAGCCAAGACCTAGCGGGGGTCACAGATACGCAGTATTTT.

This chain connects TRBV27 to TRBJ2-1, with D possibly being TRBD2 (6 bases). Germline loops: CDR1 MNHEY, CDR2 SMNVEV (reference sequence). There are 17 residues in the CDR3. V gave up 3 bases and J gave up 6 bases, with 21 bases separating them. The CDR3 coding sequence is TGTGCCAGCAGTTTCATCCCGGGAGCGGTTGTGGTCAATGAGCAGTTCTTC. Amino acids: CASSFIPGAVVVNEQFF.